Listed here are 28 T cell receptor beta chains from one sample, sequenced in a study of long-term antiretroviral therapy in people with HIV. The assay used was immunoSEQ (version v3.0), run at survey level. Method: immunoSEQ multiplex PCR; TCRdb's copy keeps in-frame clones and lacks some. The sample yields about 20,000 clones, 80% to 90% seen once. The input for sequencing was unsorted PBMCs, taken 4.2 years after starting antiretroviral therapy. Receptor source: a man aged 50 to 59 with HIV.

Here the CDR3 DNA reads TGTGCCAGCAGCTTAGTGTCTGGGGGGGCCTGGAACATTCAGTACTTC. This encodes CASSLVSGGAWNIQYF. This chain joins TRBV7-9 and TRBJ2-4; perhaps TRBD2 as D (7 bases). The V gene's germline CDR1 is SEHNR and CDR2 FQNEAQ (reference sequence). This CDR3 region has 16 residues. The V and J ends lost 1 base and 7 bases respectively, with 17 bases between them.

The chain recombines TRBV5-6 with TRBJ1-5; the D gene is possibly TRBD1 (6 bases). The CDR3 is 14 amino acids. Per the germline V gene, CDR1 is SGHDT and CDR2 is YYEEEE. V lost 4 bases and J 4 bases, leaving 12 bases between the germline ends. The CDR3, as DNA: TGTGCCAGCAGCGCCGGGACAAAGAATCAGCCCCAGCATTTT. Its protein product is CASSAGTKNQPQHF. Full variable domain (outside the CDR3, taken from reference TRBV5-6 and TRBJ1-5): DAGVTQSPTHLIKTRGQQVTLRCSPKSGHDTVSWYQQALGQGPQFIFQYYEEEERQRGNFPDRFSGHQFPNYSSELNVNALLLGDSALYLCASSAGTKNQPQHFGDGTRLSIL.

This clone has only one observation. V gene TRBV6-1 combines with J gene TRBJ2-3; 8 bases match TRBD2. After removal of 7 bases from V and 3 bases from J, the junction contained 3 bases not matched to a gene. Germline CDR1 reads MNHNS; CDR2 reads SASEGT. The CDR3 totals 13 residues. The CDR3 DNA reads as TGTGCCAGCATGTCTAGCGGGACAGATACGCAGTATTTT. Translated, it gives CASMSSGTDTQYF.

The chain couples TRBV7-9 to TRBJ2-3; D unresolved. The CDR3 runs 16 residues. With 2 bases removed from V and 1 base from J, the gap between germline ends came to 13 bases. The germline V gene has CDR1 SEHNR and CDR2 FQNEAQ (reference sequence). As DNA, the CDR3 is TGTGCCAGCAGCTTATCTGGTCAGTCGGGCACAGATACGCAGTATTTT. Translated: CASSLSGQSGTDTQYF.

This chain links TRBV6-5 with TRBJ2-2; tentatively, D is TRBD1 (5 bases). This CDR3 comprises 14 residues. Germline V gives CDR1 MNHEY, CDR2 SVGAGI. Deletions cut 6 bases from V and 4 bases from J, with 12 bases between. The CDR3, as DNA: TGTGCCAGCAGGCCCCACAGGTTCACCGGGGAGCTGTTTTTT. This encodes CASRPHRFTGELFF.

V gene TRBV5-1 combines with J gene TRBJ1-5; possible D gene TRBD1, 5 bases. From germline, CDR1 is SGHRS and CDR2 YFSETQ. V was clipped by 1 base and J by 1 base, with 9 bases between them. The CDR3 contains 15 residues. CDR3 amino acids: CASSLNAGSNQPQHF. CDR3 DNA: TGCGCCAGCAGCTTGAACGCAGGGAGCAATCAGCCCCAGCATTTT.

This rearrangement joins TRBV7-2 to TRBJ2-2; D remains unclear. V shed 8 bases and J shed 1 base, with 8 bases lying between them. The CDR3 is 13 residues long. CDR1 SGHTA and CDR2 FQGNSA come from the germline V gene. CDR3 bases: TGTGCCAGCGTTGTGGAGAACACCGGGGAGCTGTTTTTT. Translated, it gives CASVVENTGELFF.

A few counts support this clone. The J gene is TRBJ2-7, the V gene TRBV10-1; 8 nucleotides line up with TRBD1. V lost 3 bases and J lost 6; bases outside the gene matches: 4. CDR3 length equals 13 residues. CDR1 and CDR2 (germline): WNHNN, SYGVQD (reference sequence). This chain's CDR3 is CASSELTGGEQYF. CDR3 sequence (DNA): TGCGCCAGCAGTGAATTAACAGGGGGCGAGCAGTACTTC.

This chain connects TRBV30 to TRBJ1-4; no clear D. Trimming shortened V by 0 bases and J by 0 bases, and 8 bases separated the two germline ends. The CDR3 covers 15 residues. The germline gives CDR1 GTSNPN, CDR2 SVGIG (reference sequence). Here the CDR3 DNA reads TGTGCCTGGAGTGTACCGGATGCAACTAATGAAAAACTGTTTTTT. Encoded protein: CAWSVPDATNEKLFF. Combining the CDR3 with reference TRBV30 and TRBJ1-4 gives the whole variable domain SQTIHQWPATLVQPVGSPLSLECTVEGTSNPNLYWYRQAAGRGLQLLFYSVGIGQISSEVPQNLSASRPQDRQFILSSKKLLLSDSGFYLCAWSVPDATNEKLFFGSGTQLSVL.

The V and J genes are TRBV6-6 and TRBJ2-3; D is possibly TRBD2 (6 bases). V lost 3 bases and J 4 bases, leaving 14 bases between the germline ends. Germline values: CDR1 MNHNY, CDR2 SVGAGI (reference sequence). The CDR3 totals 15 residues. The CDR3 here is CASSYPTPGADTQYF. DNA for the CDR3: TGTGCCAGCAGTTATCCAACCCCGGGGGCAGATACGCAGTATTTT.

The V gene is TRBV6-5, the J gene TRBJ2-1, with 11 bases that match TRBD2. CDR3 length: 16 residues. The V segment lost 2 bases and the J segment 2 bases; nucleotides outside the gene matches: 2. Germline values: CDR1 MNHEY, CDR2 SVGAGI. CDR3 sequence: CASSYGSGGAYNEQFF. The CDR3 DNA is TGTGCCAGCAGTTACGGTAGCGGGGGGGCCTACAATGAGCAGTTCTTC.

The chain combines TRBV6-1 with TRBJ2-1; D uncertain. V gave up 5 bases and J gave up 9 bases, with 11 bases separating them. There are 12 residues in the CDR3. The germline gives CDR1 MNHNS, CDR2 SASEGT. The CDR3 spells CASSSVVGEQFF. CDR3 coding DNA: TGTGCCAGCAGTTCTGTTGTGGGTGAGCAGTTCTTC.

This chain connects TRBV28 to TRBJ2-7; 7 bases fit TRBD1. Trimming cost V 7 bases and J 5 bases; bases outside gene matches: 8. In germline, CDR1 is MDHEN, CDR2 SYDVKM. This CDR3 is 13 amino acids long. CDR3 loop: CASIGTESDEQYF. In nucleotides, the CDR3 is TGTGCCAGCATAGGGACAGAATCGGACGAGCAGTACTTC.

The J gene is TRBJ1-6, the V gene TRBV9; D gene ambiguous. The CDR3 length is 15 residues. The germline CDR1 and CDR2 sequences are SGDLS and YYNGEE. Trimming removed 0 bases at V and 6 bases at J, with 10 bases between. DNA for the CDR3: TGTGCCAGCAGCGTAGATCAGTCGCCTAATTCACCCCTCCACTTT. Protein: CASSVDQSPNSPLHF.

This chain links TRBV30 with TRBJ1-6; tentatively, D is TRBD1 (5 bases). Trimming removed 5 bases at V and 7 bases at J, with 9 bases between. There are 12 residues in the CDR3. Germline values: CDR1 GTSNPN, CDR2 SVGIG (reference sequence). The CDR3 nucleotides are TGTGCCTGGGGGGCAAACAATTCACCCCTCCACTTT. Encoded protein: CAWGANNSPLHF.

The chain is built from TRBV30 and TRBJ1-1; TRBD1 might be the D (5 bases). Trimming cost V 4 bases and J 3 bases, with 15 bases left between them. The CDR3 length is 14 residues. Germline CDR1 reads GTSNPN; CDR2 reads SVGIG (reference sequence). This CDR3 reads CAWNYQGGHTEAFF. The CDR3 DNA sequence: TGTGCCTGGAACTATCAGGGAGGGCACACTGAAGCTTTCTTT. The entire variable domain, with the rest obtained from reference TRBV30 and TRBJ1-1, is as follows: SQTIHQWPATLVQPVGSPLSLECTVEGTSNPNLYWYRQAAGRGLQLLFYSVGIGQISSEVPQNLSASRPQDRQFILSSKKLLLSDSGFYLCAWNYQGGHTEAFFGQGTRLTVV.

Comments on this clone: An end of the junction differs from the germline gene, which may be a read error. The J gene is TRBJ1-2, the V gene TRBV18; 12 bases match TRBD1. Per the germline V gene, CDR1 is KGHSH and CDR2 is LQKENI. The CDR3 spans 13 residues. The CDR3 here is CASSPDGTGGLSF. In DNA form, the CDR3 reads TGTGCCAGCTCACCCGACGGGACAGGGGGCCTTTCCTTC.

The CDR3 DNA follows: TGTGCCAGTACGAACCTACAGAACCACTACAATGAGCAGTTCTTC. Protein: CASTNLQNHYNEQFF. The chain is built from TRBV25-1 and TRBJ2-1; D remains ambiguous. Trimming stripped 9 bases from V and 3 bases from J, with 18 bases between. CDR3 length equals 15 residues. Germline CDR1 MGHDK, CDR2 SYGVNS.

The sample holds one count of this clone. The CDR3 nucleotides read TGTGCCAGCAGCTTAGGTGGCAGCCTCTACGAGCAGTACTTC. Protein sequence: CASSLGGSLYEQYF. The genes are TRBV11-2 and TRBJ2-7; no definite D call. CDR3 size: 14 residues. Trimming took off 1 base at V and 3 bases at J, with 10 bases between the two ends. Germline values: CDR1 SGHAT, CDR2 FQNNGV.

The V and J genes are TRBV9 and TRBJ2-7, with D uncertain. The CDR3 runs to 13 residues. Looked up from germline, CDR1 is SGDLS and CDR2 is YYNGEE. Trimming took 4 bases from V and 2 from J, leaving 10 bases between them. In DNA, the CDR3 is TGTGCCAGCAGCCCTACGCTAGCCTACGAGCAGTACTTC. Amino acids: CASSPTLAYEQYF.

The chain carries TRBV7-6 and TRBJ1-1; D remains ambiguous. V was clipped by 1 base and J by 2 bases, with 5 bases between them. This CDR3 comprises 13 residues. Germline loops: CDR1 SGHVS, CDR2 FNYEAQ. CDR3 in amino acids: CASSLEPNTEAFF. DNA of the CDR3: TGTGCCAGCAGCTTAGAGCCTAACACTGAAGCTTTCTTT.

This sequence joins TRBV19 and TRBJ1-5; D is possibly TRBD1 (6 bases). Per the germline V gene, CDR1 is LNHDA and CDR2 is SQIVND (reference sequence). The CDR3 has 17 residues. Between the trimmed V and J ends, which lost 5 bases and 6 bases, there was a span of 23 bases. CDR3: CASSPSHDRLRGQPQHF. DNA of the CDR3: TGTGCCAGTAGTCCCTCGCATGACAGGCTAAGGGGTCAGCCCCAGCATTTT.

The gene calls are TRBV9 and TRBJ2-7, with TRBD1 matching over 10 bases. The V and J ends lost 3 bases and 4 bases, in that order; junction bases with no gene match: 4. Per the germline V gene, CDR1 is SGDLS and CDR2 is YYNGEE. CDR3 length: 14 amino acids. The CDR3 nucleotides read TGTGCCAGCAGCGCCGGGACAGGGGATTACGAGCAGTACTTC. Its translation is CASSAGTGDYEQYF.

The chain combines TRBV30 with TRBJ1-1; D not certain. The V and J ends lost 0 bases and 2 bases respectively, with 7 bases between them. The germline CDR1 and CDR2 sequences are GTSNPN and SVGIG (reference sequence). The CDR3 extends over 13 amino acids. The CDR3 DNA is TGTGCCTGGAGTGTACAGCCTAACACTGAAGCTTTCTTT. Translating gives CAWSVQPNTEAFF.

This chain links TRBV18 with TRBJ1-2; D gene uncertain. The V end lost 2 bases, the J end lost 4 bases, and 11 bases lay between the germline ends. Germline lookup yields CDR1 KGHSH and CDR2 LQKENI. CDR3 length: 14 amino acids. The CDR3 loop reads CASSPGMDAYGYTF. CDR3 nucleotides: TGTGCCAGCTCACCAGGTATGGACGCCTATGGCTACACCTTC.

This clone occurred once. This rearrangement joins TRBV5-1 to TRBJ1-1, with 7 bases fitting TRBD1. V dropped 4 bases and J dropped 1; count of bases not matched to a gene: 10. There are 16 residues in the CDR3. Germline CDR1 reads SGHRS; CDR2 reads YFSETQ. As DNA, the CDR3 is TGCGCCAGCAGCCTTCGCGCAGGGGGGTCGAACACTGAAGCTTTCTTT. Protein product: CASSLRAGGSNTEAFF.

The chain uses TRBV18 and TRBJ1-2; possibly TRBD1 for D (5 bases). This CDR3 spans 14 amino acids. Germline CDR1 KGHSH, CDR2 LQKENI. The V end lost 2 bases, the J end lost 6 bases, and 13 bases lay between the germline ends. The CDR3 region is CASSPKGYGNGYTF. The DNA for the CDR3 is TGTGCCAGCTCACCAAAGGGGTATGGGAATGGCTACACCTTC.

The genes are TRBV29-1 and TRBJ1-1, with D tentatively TRBD1 (6 bases). The germline V gene encodes CDR1 SQVTM and CDR2 ANQGSEA. This CDR3 comprises 16 residues. The V gene lost 4 bases and the J gene lost 1 base, with 19 bases spanning the gap. CDR3 sequence: CSVAPMGGSANTEAFF. The CDR3 DNA is TGCAGCGTTGCCCCAATGGGGGGCTCGGCGAACACTGAAGCTTTCTTT. The complete variable domain, with remaining parts taken from reference TRBV29-1 and TRBJ1-1, reads SAVISQKPSRDICQRGTSLTIQCQVDSQVTMMFWYRQQPGQSLTLIATANQGSEATYESGFVIDKFPISRPNLTFSTLTVSNMSPEDSSIYLCSVAPMGGSANTEAFFGQGTRLTVV.